Listed below are T cell receptor beta chains from one sample, sequenced in a study of cytomegalovirus exposure and HLA in healthy donors. The table came from immunoSEQ multiplex PCR; TCRdb's copy has only in-frame clones and leaves some out. The sample includes 70,000 to 85,000 clones, approximately 74% of them seen just once. Sequencing was performed on PBMCs. These receptors all come from a man aged 35-49 years in good health and CMV-seropositive. The CDR3 runs from the conserved cysteine through the conserved F or W. A D gene is named only where the DNA matches it firmly. Not every row has a clone size; where given, it reads once, few, many or a size class.

D gene: -; clone size: -; J gene: TRBJ1-5; V gene: TRBV28; CDR3 protein: CASSLYGGHQPQHF; CDR3 DNA: TGTGCCAGCAGTTTATACGGGGGGCATCAGCCCCAGCATTTT
D gene: TRBD1; clone size: -; J gene: TRBJ1-1; V gene: TRBV7-9; CDR3 protein: CASSPPGGTEAFF; CDR3 DNA: TGTGCCAGCAGCCCGCCAGGGGGCACTGAAGCTTTCTTT
D gene: -; clone size: -; J gene: TRBJ1-1; V gene: TRBV6-1; CDR3 protein: CASSEAWGGTEAFF; CDR3 DNA: TGTGCCAGCAGTGAAGCGTGGGGCGGCACTGAAGCTTTCTTT
D gene: TRBD2; clone size: -; J gene: TRBJ2-1; V gene: TRBV7-8; CDR3 protein: CASSPRGLAENNEQFF; CDR3 DNA: TGTGCCAGCAGCCCTCGAGGGCTAGCGGAGAACAATGAGCAGTTCTTC
D gene: -; clone size: -; J gene: TRBJ2-7; V gene: TRBV2; CDR3 protein: CASQGGQIYEQYF; CDR3 DNA: TGTGCCAGCCAGGGGGGACAGATCTACGAGCAGTACTTC
D gene: TRBD1; clone size: -; J gene: TRBJ2-5; V gene: TRBV28; CDR3 protein: CASSSGQGFLETQYF; CDR3 DNA: TGTGCCAGCAGTTCGGGACAGGGGTTCCTGGAGACCCAGTACTTC
D gene: -; clone size: -; J gene: TRBJ2-2; V gene: TRBV15; CDR3 protein: CATAGAGRTGELFF; CDR3 DNA: TGTGCCACCGCGGGGGCAGGGCGAACCGGGGAGCTGTTTTTT
D gene: TRBD1; clone size: -; J gene: TRBJ1-2; V gene: TRBV25-1; CDR3 protein: CASSVTLGQGTYGYTF; CDR3 DNA: TGTGCCAGCAGTGTAACATTAGGACAGGGGACCTATGGCTACACCTTC
D gene: -; clone size: once; J gene: TRBJ2-5; V gene: TRBV30; CDR3 protein: CAWSEAGGGETQYF; CDR3 DNA: TGTGCCTGGAGTGAAGCGGGCGGAGGCGAGACCCAGTACTTC
D gene: TRBD2; clone size: -; J gene: TRBJ2-3; V gene: TRBV7-9; CDR3 protein: CASSRKLADHTDTQYF; CDR3 DNA: TGTGCCAGCAGCAGGAAGCTAGCGGACCACACAGATACGCAGTATTTT
D gene: -; clone size: -; J gene: TRBJ1-1; V gene: TRBV7-2; CDR3 protein: CASTGRGTWTEAFF; CDR3 DNA: TGTGCCAGCACTGGGAGAGGAACGTGGACTGAAGCTTTCTTT
D gene: TRBD1; clone size: -; J gene: TRBJ1-5; V gene: TRBV2; CDR3 protein: CASRGDSSNQPQHF; CDR3 DNA: TGTGCCAGCAGGGGGGACAGTAGTAATCAGCCCCAGCATTTT
D gene: -; clone size: -; J gene: TRBJ1-2; V gene: TRBV2; CDR3 protein: CASSDNWSGYGYTF; CDR3 DNA: TGTGCCAGCAGTGACAATTGGTCAGGATATGGCTACACCTTC
D gene: TRBD2; clone size: few; J gene: TRBJ2-1; V gene: TRBV5-1; CDR3 protein: CASSLYLAGRDEQFF; CDR3 DNA: TGCGCCAGCAGCTTGTACCTAGCGGGAAGGGATGAGCAGTTCTTC
D gene: -; clone size: -; J gene: TRBJ1-2; V gene: TRBV11-2; CDR3 protein: CASSTSRGYGYTF; CDR3 DNA: TGTGCCAGCAGCACTTCCCGGGGATATGGCTACACCTTC
D gene: TRBD1; clone size: -; J gene: TRBJ2-4; V gene: TRBV10-1; CDR3 protein: CASSESGQGKNIQYF; CDR3 DNA: TGCGCCAGCAGTGAGTCGGGACAGGGGAAAAACATTCAGTACTTC
D gene: TRBD1; clone size: -; J gene: TRBJ2-3; V gene: TRBV7-8; CDR3 protein: CATSQGVSTDTQYF; CDR3 DNA: TGTGCCACCTCCCAGGGGGTTAGCACAGATACGCAGTATTTT